Below, one TCR beta chain is given with its context. Its antigen is currently unknown. Each donor was nominally healthy when sampled (though unrecorded immune exposures were likely). This entry is derived from a study of cytomegalovirus exposure and HLA in healthy donors. Broader study findings: An analysis that came later showed most CMV-associated TCR beta chains appearing HLA-restricted. Common viral pathogens seemed to be connected with several of the most significant clusters, according to a later analysis.

The PCR made use of 60 Vbeta and 13 Jbeta primers. Some clones are missing from TCRdb's copy, which holds only in-frame ones; the method was immunoSEQ multiplex PCR. The sample holds about 180,000 clones, over 80% seen once. Per germline, CDR1 MNHEY and CDR2 SMNVEV (reference sequence). The V gene end was trimmed by 1 base and the J gene end by 7 bases; junction bases not matched to a gene: 4. This CDR3 has 13 amino acids. The chain employs TRBV27 and TRBJ2-7, with 7 nucleotides matching TRBD2. Sequencing was done on a sample of PBMCs. This sequence originates from a man in his forties in good health and CMV-seronegative. The DNA of the CDR3 is TGTGCCAGCAGTTTATGGGGGGGACGGGAGCAGTACTTC. Amino acid sequence: CASSLWGGREQYF.